The 3 T cell receptor beta chains below come from one sample, sequenced in a study of neurological immune-mediated disorders. From the 5' RACE reads, TCRdb called clonotypes with MiXCR, one entry per CDR3 protein. The sample includes tens of thousands of distinct CDR3 sequences, under 14% of them seen just once. Input material: CD4+ T cells from blood. The receptor source for this set is a woman in her twenties or thirties with HTLV-1-associated myelopathy (HAM/TSP).

This clonotype was seen ten or more times. The chain has TRBV7-9 and TRBJ1-2; D gene uncertain. CDR3 length equals 16 residues. Trimming took off 2 bases at V and 5 bases at J, with 18 bases between the two ends. Germline assignment: CDR1 SEHNR and CDR2 FQNEAQ (reference sequence). The CDR3 DNA sequence: TGTGCCAGCAGCTTACGACCAACGGACCCCGATTATGGCTACACCTTC. Amino acid sequence: CASSLRPTDPDYGYTF.

This clonotype came up many times. V usage is TRBV28 and J usage is TRBJ2-7; 12 bases are a match to TRBD2. J gave up 6 bases and V 8 bases, and 11 bases lay outside the gene matches. CDR3 length: 15 amino acids. Germline V gene lookup returns CDR1 MDHEN and CDR2 SYDVKM. CDR3 protein: CASLTSGGKKGEQYF. The CDR3 nucleotides read TGTGCCAGCCTGACTAGCGGGGGAAAGAAAGGCGAGCAGTACTTC.

This clonotype was detected many times. This sequence joins TRBV5-1 and TRBJ2-1, with 8 nucleotides matching TRBD2. The CDR3 contains 15 residues. With 4 bases clipped from V and 0 bases from J, the junction kept 3 bases outside the gene matches. Germline CDR1 reads SGHRS; CDR2 reads YFSETQ. As DNA, the CDR3 is TGCGCCAGCAGCACGGGGGGGAGCTCCTACAATGAGCAGTTCTTC. As protein: CASSTGGSSYNEQFF. Full variable domain (missing parts from reference TRBV5-1 and TRBJ2-1): KAGVTQTPRYLIKTRGQQVTLSCSPISGHRSVSWYQQTPGQGLQFLFEYFSETQRNKGNFPGRFSGRQFSNSRSEMNVSTLELGDSALYLCASSTGGSSYNEQFFGPGTRLTVL.